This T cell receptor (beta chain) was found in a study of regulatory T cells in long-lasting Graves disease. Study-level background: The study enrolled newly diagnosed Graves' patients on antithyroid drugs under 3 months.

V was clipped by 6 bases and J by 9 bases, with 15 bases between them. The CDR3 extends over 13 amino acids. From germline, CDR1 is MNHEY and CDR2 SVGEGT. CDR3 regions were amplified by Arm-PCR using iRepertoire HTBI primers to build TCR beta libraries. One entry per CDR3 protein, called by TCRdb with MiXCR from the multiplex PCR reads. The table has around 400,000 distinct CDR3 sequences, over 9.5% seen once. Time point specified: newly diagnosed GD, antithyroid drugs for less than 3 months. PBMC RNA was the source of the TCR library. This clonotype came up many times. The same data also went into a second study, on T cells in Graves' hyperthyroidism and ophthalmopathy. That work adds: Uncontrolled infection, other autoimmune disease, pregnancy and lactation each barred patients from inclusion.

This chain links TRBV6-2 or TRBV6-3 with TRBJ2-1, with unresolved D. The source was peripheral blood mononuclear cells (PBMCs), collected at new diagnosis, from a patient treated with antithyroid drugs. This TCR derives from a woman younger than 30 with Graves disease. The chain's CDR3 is CASSPRVWSEQFF. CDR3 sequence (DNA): TGTGCCAGCAGCCCCCGGGTTTGGAGTGAGCAGTTCTTC.